These T cell receptor beta chains were read from a single sample in a study of shared clonotypes between healthy human individuals. Assay: immunoSEQ multiplex PCR; the TCRdb copy retains only in-frame clones and omits some. The table lists 800,000 or so clones, about 96% of them singletons. The specimen sequenced was naive CD8+ T cells sorted from blood. The source of these receptors is a man aged 30-40 years in good health. CDR3s include the opening cysteine and the closing phenylalanine or tryptophan. The D gene is left open where the match is weak. The size entry is marked missing in some rows and otherwise reads once, few, many or a size class.

TRBD2,TRBV29-1,TRBJ2-1,-,TGCAGCGTCGAAGGACTAGCGGGAGGGCGTTACAATGAGCAGTTCTTC,CSVEGLAGGRYNEQFF
-,TRBV18,TRBJ2-7,-,TGTGCCAGCTCACCAACTCAACGAGTCAGCGGTAATCTGTCCTACGAGCAGTACTTC,CASSPTQRVSGNLSYEQYF
-,TRBV27,TRBJ2-1,-,TGTGCCAGCAATCAGTTCGGAACAAACCGGGCCTACAATGAGCAGTTCTTC,CASNQFGTNRAYNEQFF
-,TRBV5-1,TRBJ2-5,-,TGCGCCAGCAGCTTCCGGCTAGACCAAGAGACCCAGTACTTC,CASSFRLDQETQYF
-,TRBV7-9,TRBJ2-7,once,TGTGCCAGCAGCTCAACACAGGGAGTCGGGTACGAGCAGTACTTC,CASSSTQGVGYEQYF
-,TRBV11-2,TRBJ2-2,once,TGTGCCAGCAGCTTCGAACCCTCCGGAGGCACCGGGGAGCTGTTTTTT,CASSFEPSGGTGELFF
-,TRBV11-2,TRBJ2-3,once,TGTGCCAGCAGCGGACGCACAGATACGCAGTATTTT,CASSGRTDTQYF
TRBD2,TRBV11-2,TRBJ2-5,-,TGTGCCAGCACCACGGGGGGTAGCGGGAGAGATGAGACCCAGTACTTC,CASTTGGSGRDETQYF
-,TRBV5-1,TRBJ1-1,few,TGCGCCAGCAGCCTGGGCGGTGAAGCTTTCTTT,CASSLGGEAFF
-,TRBV19,TRBJ2-7,-,TGTGCCAGTAGTAGCGGACAATTAGGTTACGAGCAGTACTTC,CASSSGQLGYEQYF
TRBD2,TRBV27,TRBJ2-1,-,TGTGCCAGCAGTTTGGGACTAGCGGGACTCAATGAGCAGTTCTTC,CASSLGLAGLNEQFF
-,TRBV19,TRBJ1-5,-,TGTGCCAGTAGTATCGGACAGAGCAATCAGCCCCAGCATTTT,CASSIGQSNQPQHF
-,TRBV7-2,TRBJ2-7,-,TGTGCCCCCGGGTGCCTGTATACGGGCTCCTACGAGCAGTACTTC,CAPGCLYTGSYEQYF
TRBD1,TRBV9,TRBJ1-2,-,TGTGCCAGCAGCGCTTCCGGGGGGACAGCTTCCTATGGCTACACCTTC,CASSASGGTASYGYTF
-,TRBV5-1,TRBJ2-2,-,TGCGCCAGCAGCTTGGCGGCCACCGGGGAGCTGTTTTTT,CASSLAATGELFF
-,TRBV5-4,TRBJ2-7,-,TGTGCCAGCAGCTTGACAGGACTCGTAGACTACGAGCAGTACTTC,CASSLTGLVDYEQYF
-,TRBV28,TRBJ2-7,-,TGTGCCAGCAGTTTAAGGGGCGTCGAAGACGAGCAGTACTTC,CASSLRGVEDEQYF
-,TRBV4-3,TRBJ2-6,-,TGCGCCAGCAGCGGAGGCCCGTTGGGTGCTGGGGCCAACGTCCTGACTTTC,CASSGGPLGAGANVLTF
-,TRBV10-3,TRBJ2-5,-,TGTGCCATCAGTGAGCTAGTTCAAGAGACCCAGTACTTC,CAISELVQETQYF
TRBD1,TRBV18,TRBJ2-7,-,TGTGCCAGCTCTCCAAACAGGGGGCTTCTCGAGCAGTACTTC,CASSPNRGLLEQYF
TRBD1,TRBV7-9,TRBJ1-2,-,TGTGCCAGCAGTTTATGGACAGATAAGGGACAGGGATTCTATGGCTACACCTTC,CASSLWTDKGQGFYGYTF
TRBD2,TRBV4-1,TRBJ2-5,-,TGCGCCAGCAGCGAAGGGACTAGCGGGGAAGAGACCCAGTACTTC,CASSEGTSGEETQYF
-,TRBV28,TRBJ2-6,-,TGTGCCAGCAGTTTTTTTGGGTTCTCTGGGGCCAACGTCCTGACTTTC,CASSFFGFSGANVLTF
TRBD2,TRBV6-5,TRBJ2-6,-,TGTGCCAGCGGGGGGAGGGACGCTGGGGCCAACGTCCTGACTTTC,CASGGRDAGANVLTF
-,TRBV9,TRBJ1-1,-,TGTGCCAGCACCTCTTTCGGGGGGAACACTGAAGCTTTCTTT,CASTSFGGNTEAFF
-,TRBV14,TRBJ2-1,-,TGTGCCAGCAGCCGACCTCCTGAGGGGGACCCTTACAATGAGCAGTTCTTC,CASSRPPEGDPYNEQFF
TRBD2,TRBV18,TRBJ2-2,-,TGTGCCAGCTCACCCATGTGGCTAGCGGCCCCCGGGGAGCTGTTTTTT,CASSPMWLAAPGELFF
TRBD1,TRBV25-1,TRBJ1-3,few,TGTGCCAGCAGTGAATGGGGGGGACAGGGCCCAGGAAACACCATATATTTT,CASSEWGGQGPGNTIYF
-,TRBV6-5,TRBJ1-1,-,TGTGCCAGCAGTTACCAACAACGAGCTTTCTTT,CASSYQQRAFF
TRBD1,TRBV29-1,TRBJ1-2,-,TGCAGCGTGGGGGACAGGGCCTATGGCTACACCTTC,CSVGDRAYGYTF
TRBD1,TRBV27,TRBJ2-4,-,TGTGCCAGCAGTACCCCCCGGGACAGTAAAAACATTCAGTACTTC,CASSTPRDSKNIQYF
-,TRBV10-2,TRBJ2-5,-,TGCGCCAGCAGTGGGTTTCGGCGAGAAATAGAACCACAAGAGACCCAGTACTTC,CASSGFRREIEPQETQYF
-,TRBV5-4,TRBJ2-7,-,TGTGCCAGCAGCCCGCGGGTCGGGGCCACCTACGAGCAGTACTTC,CASSPRVGATYEQYF
TRBD1,TRBV19,TRBJ2-7,-,TGTGCCAGCTCGCAGGGACAGGGAAACGAGCAGTACTTC,CASSQGQGNEQYF
-,TRBV7-3,TRBJ2-1,-,TGTGCCAGCAGCTTAAACAATGAGCAGTTCTTC,CASSLNNEQFF
-,TRBV29-1,TRBJ2-5,-,TGCAGCGTATTCATCGCGGTTGATGGAGAGACCCAGTACTTC,CSVFIAVDGETQYF
TRBD1,TRBV27,TRBJ1-1,-,TGTGCCAGCAGCATGGGACAGATGAACACTGAAGCTTTCTTT,CASSMGQMNTEAFF
-,TRBV27,TRBJ2-1,-,TGTGCCAGCAGTCTCGACGATTGGAATGAGCAGTTCTTC,CASSLDDWNEQFF
TRBD1,TRBV5-1,TRBJ1-2,-,TGCGCCAGCAGGGTCGGGACAGGAGGCTATGGCTACACCTTC,CASRVGTGGYGYTF
TRBD1,TRBV11-2,TRBJ2-7,-,TGTGCCAGCAGCTCCGGGGGCGGGACAGGGAGCGGCTACGAGCAGTACTTC,CASSSGGGTGSGYEQYF
-,TRBV5-4,TRBJ2-5,-,TGTGCCAGCAGCTTGGATGGTCCGGTTCTGAGGGACTTC,CASSLDGPVLRDF
TRBD2,TRBV4-1,TRBJ2-7,-,TGCGCCAGCAGCAGGACTAGCGGGAGTACATACGAGCAGTACTTC,CASSRTSGSTYEQYF
-,TRBV11-2,TRBJ1-5,-,TGTGCCAGCAGCTTAGTGGGTCCCAATCAGCCCCAGCATTTT,CASSLVGPNQPQHF
-,TRBV5-6,TRBJ1-5,-,TGTGCCAGCAGCCCGCGACGGGCTACCGGTGCCTATAGCAATCAGCCCCAGCATTTT,CASSPRRATGAYSNQPQHF
-,TRBV19,TRBJ1-1,-,TGTGCCAGTAGTGACAGAAACATGAACACTGAAGCTTTCTTT,CASSDRNMNTEAFF
-,TRBV10-1,TRBJ2-7,-,TGCGCCAGCAGTGATTCGGGGACCTCCTACGAGCAGTACTTC,CASSDSGTSYEQYF
-,TRBV2,TRBJ1-2,-,TGTGCCAGCAGTGATGGAGCTCTTGGCTACACCTTC,CASSDGALGYTF
-,TRBV27,TRBJ2-1,-,TGTGCCACCCGATCCCCGAGCTCCTACAATGAGCAGTTCTTC,CATRSPSSYNEQFF
TRBD1,TRBV6-5,TRBJ2-1,-,TGTGCCAGCAGGATCACCGGGACAGGGCACAATGAGCAGTTCTTC,CASRITGTGHNEQFF